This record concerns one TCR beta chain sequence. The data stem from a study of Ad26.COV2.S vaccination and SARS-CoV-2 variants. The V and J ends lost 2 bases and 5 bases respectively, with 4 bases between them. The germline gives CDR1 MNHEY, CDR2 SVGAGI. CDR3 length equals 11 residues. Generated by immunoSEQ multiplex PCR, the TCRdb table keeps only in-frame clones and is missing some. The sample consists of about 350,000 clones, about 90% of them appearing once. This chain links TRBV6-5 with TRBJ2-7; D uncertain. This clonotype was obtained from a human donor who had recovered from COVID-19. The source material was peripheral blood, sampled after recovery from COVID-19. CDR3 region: CASSYGDEQYF. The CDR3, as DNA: TGTGCCAGCAGTTACGGGGACGAGCAGTACTTC.